The 5 T cell receptor beta chains presented below share a single source sample, sequenced in a study of cytomegalovirus exposure and HLA in healthy donors. The PCR was carried out with 60 Vbeta primers and 13 Jbeta primers. Clones were sequenced by immunoSEQ multiplex PCR, and TCRdb holds only the in-frame ones, with some missing. This table has 95,000 to 130,000 clones, 55% to 75% appearing once. Sequencing was carried out using PBMCs. The receptors originated from a woman between 40 and 50 years old in good health and CMV-seropositive.

The sample holds a few counts of this clone. The chain uses TRBV6-4 and TRBJ2-7; a weak D match, TRBD1 (6 bases). The germline CDR1 and CDR2 sequences are MRHNA and SNTAGT. This CDR3 is built from 15 residues. V was trimmed by 6 bases and J by 0 bases, leaving 15 bases between them. CDR3 nucleotides: TGTGCCAGCAGCCCAGGGACGGACAGCTCCTACGAGCAGTACTTC. The encoded protein is CASSPGTDSSYEQYF.

This chain uses TRBV27 with TRBJ1-2, with D hard to call. V lost 2 bases, J lost 4 bases, and 8 bases lay in between. The CDR3 totals 13 residues. CDR1 is MNHEY and CDR2 is SMNVEV in the germline V gene (reference sequence). This CDR3 is CASSLRGFYGYTF. CDR3 DNA: TGTGCCAGCAGTTTACGGGGATTCTATGGCTACACCTTC.

The V and J genes are TRBV4-2 and TRBJ1-4, with TRBD1 as a possible D gene (6 bases). This CDR3 contains 17 residues. V was shortened by 0 bases and J by 3 bases, with 14 bases between the two germline ends. Germline CDR1 reads LGHNA; CDR2 reads YNFKEQ. The CDR3 bases are TGTGCCAGCAGCCAAGAGTCAGGGGCCGAGGCTAATGAAAAACTGTTTTTT. Its protein is CASSQESGAEANEKLFF.

This clone was counted only a few times. Other DNA variants within this sample encode the same CDR3. V and J are TRBV19 and TRBJ2-7; D perhaps matches TRBD1 (5 bases). V dropped 3 bases and J dropped 1 base, with 7 bases sitting between them. Germline V gives CDR1 LNHDA, CDR2 SQIVND (reference sequence). The CDR3 is 13 amino acids. This CDR3 is CASSIGASYEQYF. The CDR3 DNA sequence: TGTGCCAGTAGTATTGGGGCTTCCTACGAGCAGTACTTC.

Of note for this clone: One end of the junction fails to match germline, which may point to a read error. CDR3 in DNA: TGTGCTAGCAGCTCCGGACTAGCGGGAGTCCCTAGCTCCTACAATGAGCAGTTCTTC. Its protein is CASSSGLAGVPSSYNEQFF. The rearrangement joins TRBV7-7 to TRBJ2-1; 13 bases line up with TRBD2. The V gene's germline CDR1 is SSHAT and CDR2 FNYEAQ (reference sequence). This CDR3 spans 19 amino acids.